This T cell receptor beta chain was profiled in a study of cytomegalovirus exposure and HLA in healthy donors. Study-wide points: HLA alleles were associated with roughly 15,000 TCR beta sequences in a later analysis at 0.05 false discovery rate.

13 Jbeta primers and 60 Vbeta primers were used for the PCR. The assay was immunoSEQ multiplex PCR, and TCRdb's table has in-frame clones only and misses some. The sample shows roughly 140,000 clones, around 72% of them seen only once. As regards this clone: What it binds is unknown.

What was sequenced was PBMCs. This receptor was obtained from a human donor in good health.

CDR3 sequence: CASSPRDRDNEQFF. CDR3 coding DNA: TGTGCCAGCAGCCCCCGGGACAGGGATAATGAGCAGTTCTTC. The gene calls are TRBV11-3 and TRBJ2-1, with 9 bases aligning to TRBD1. The CDR3 sequence is 14 residues long. After removal of 5 bases from V and 7 bases from J, the junction contained 6 bases not matched to a gene. Germline values: CDR1 SGHNT, CDR2 YENEEA. Complete variable domain (other parts from reference TRBV11-3 and TRBJ2-1): EAGVVQSPRYKIIEKKQPVAFWCNPISGHNTLYWYLQNLGQGPELLIRYENEEAVDDSQLPKDRFSAERLKGVDSTLKIQPAELGDSAVYLCASSPRDRDNEQFFGPGTRLTVL.